This T cell receptor (gamma chain) stems from a study of intestinal T cells in coeliac disease (TCRdb year 2020). Background for the entire study: Coeliac patients were much younger than controls, with mean ages of roughly 15 versus 50 years in the TRG cohort. A second, larger TCR-gamma (TRG) cohort included duodenal biopsies from roughly 36 coeliac disease patients and 20 to 25 non-coeliac controls. Duodenal biopsies from about 11 coeliac disease patients and about 11 non-coeliac controls were included in the TCR-delta (TRD) cohort. Results the study describes overall, beyond this receptor: Of 54 biopsies, roughly 50 (94.4%) were correctly classified by TRG clustering, and a leave-one-out accuracy of about 87% was reported. TRD kmer-based clustering correctly classified all 22 biopsies in training, with a reported leave-one-out accuracy of about 91%. FFPE-derived DNA was found to be relatively degraded, and loss of a proportion of TCR sequences in each sample was likely caused by this degradation. The coeliac group and the control group were significantly different in age, but an analysis split by age did not give significant classification. Repeated CDR3 amino acid sequences could not be distinguished from PCR duplicates in the analysis.

Unmatched junction bases come to 8, with V trimmed by 3 bases and J by 12 bases. The CDR3 starts with the cysteine, ends with the phenylalanine, and has 11 residues. Only CDR3 DNA remains: 33 bases, in frame from the first base. Via the germline V gene (reference sequence), CDR1 is GITISATS and CDR2 ISYDGTV. Library preparation employed multiplex PCR. TCRdb shows the sequencer as Ion Torrent PGM. TRG repertoires were amplified from approximately 0.2 ug of biopsy DNA using the LymphoTrack kit, whose primers carry Illumina adapters. TRG amplicons were purified with AMPure XP beads, quantified on a 2100 Bioanalyzer, and pooled equimolarly. TRG libraries were sequenced on an Ion PGM instrument. Per the source publication's procedure: FastX discarded any read in which over 10% of nucleotides had a quality score below the third quartile for that patient. IMGT/HighV-QUEST was used to align reads in order to assign V, D and J genes, locate CDR3 regions and judge functionality. After the sequences were translated into amino acids, every sequence predicted to be non-functional was thrown out. The CDR3s were broken into kmers both with and without positional annotation, PCA was run on the kmer frequencies, and the samples were clustered using every one of the 1023 combinations of PCs 1-10. Classification was validated by leave-one-out cross-validation, re-optimising parameters on the remaining samples each time. Shannon diversity was calculated using the vegan R package from repeated random subsamples equal to the lowest read count. In TCRdb, clones were called once more from the public reads by CATT, and rows of identical DNA were later combined. These V and J calls are TCRdb output, not the study's own analysis. This sample holds around 970 gamma-chain clones; 45% to 50% were observed only once. About a tenth of the sample lies in the top ten.

With respect to this clone: The clone's antigen remains unknown. One base away there is no much larger clone; base qualities are not given.

For each case, genomic DNA was extracted from ten 5-um FFPE scrolls with the QIAamp DNA FFPE tissue kit. To test whether coeliac disease can be classified from the TCR repertoire, the study used fully anonymised formalin-fixed paraffin-embedded duodenal biopsies that were not needed for diagnosis. The chain uses TRGV9 and TRGJ1 or TRGJ2. The clonotype comes from a human donor with celiac disease. Sequencing input: a duodenal biopsy. The CDR3 protein is CALWECGWKLF. The DNA sequence is as follows: TGTGCCTTGTGGGAGTGCGGTTGGAAACTCTTT.